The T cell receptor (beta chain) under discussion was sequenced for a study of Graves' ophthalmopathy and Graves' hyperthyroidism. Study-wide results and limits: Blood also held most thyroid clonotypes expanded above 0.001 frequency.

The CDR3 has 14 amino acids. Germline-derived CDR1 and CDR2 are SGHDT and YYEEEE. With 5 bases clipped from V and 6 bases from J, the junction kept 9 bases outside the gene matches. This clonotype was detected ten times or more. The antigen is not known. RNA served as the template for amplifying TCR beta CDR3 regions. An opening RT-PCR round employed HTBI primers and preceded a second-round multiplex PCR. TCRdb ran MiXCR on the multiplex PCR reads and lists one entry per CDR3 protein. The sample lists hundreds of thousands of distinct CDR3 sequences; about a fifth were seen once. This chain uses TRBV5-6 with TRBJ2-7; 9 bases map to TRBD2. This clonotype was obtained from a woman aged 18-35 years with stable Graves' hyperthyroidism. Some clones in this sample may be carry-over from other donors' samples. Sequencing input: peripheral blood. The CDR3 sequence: CASSMRLAGVEQYF. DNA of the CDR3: TGTGCCAGCAGTATGCGGTTAGCGGGAGTCGAGCAGTACTTC. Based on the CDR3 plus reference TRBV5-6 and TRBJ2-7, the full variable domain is DAGVTQSPTHLIKTRGQQVTLRCSPKSGHDTVSWYQQALGQGPQFIFQYYEEEERQRGNFPDRFSGHQFPNYSSELNVNALLLGDSALYLCASSMRLAGVEQYFGPGTRLTVT.